This TCR beta chain comes out of a study of blood T cells in healthy people across ages. About the study: About one barcoded beta molecule was captured per two T cells (by template switching). Study conclusions and caveats: It was not possible, with unsorted PBMCs, to conclusively compare naive and antigen-experienced cells.

This clonotype was observed a handful of times. As yet, its antigen is unknown. The junction and the germline gene differ at one end; a read error may be behind it. Then a second PCR, running about 7 to 11 cycles, was carried out with a sample-barcoded 5' primer and a J-beta primer mix. A template-switch adaptor containing 12 random nucleotides labeled each cDNA molecule. Each CDR3 protein gets one entry after TCRdb re-called the 5' RACE reads with MiXCR. Of around 900,000 distinct CDR3 sequences listed, more than 25% are singletons. Per sample, at least 5.5 micrograms of total RNA were extracted. Germline V CDR1 and CDR2: SGHAT, FQNNGV. The CDR3 has 19 amino acids.

Sequencing was carried out using blood. The source is a woman of 80 years or more in good health. This chain joins TRBV11-2 and TRBJ2-7; TRBD2 agrees at 9 bases. The DNA end lines up better with TRBJ2-4; the J call may be wrong. CDR3 bases: TGTGCCAGCGGCTTAGAAGTTAGCGGGGGACGGGCGGCCAAAAACATTCAGTACTTC. This encodes CASGLEVSGGRAAKNIQYF.